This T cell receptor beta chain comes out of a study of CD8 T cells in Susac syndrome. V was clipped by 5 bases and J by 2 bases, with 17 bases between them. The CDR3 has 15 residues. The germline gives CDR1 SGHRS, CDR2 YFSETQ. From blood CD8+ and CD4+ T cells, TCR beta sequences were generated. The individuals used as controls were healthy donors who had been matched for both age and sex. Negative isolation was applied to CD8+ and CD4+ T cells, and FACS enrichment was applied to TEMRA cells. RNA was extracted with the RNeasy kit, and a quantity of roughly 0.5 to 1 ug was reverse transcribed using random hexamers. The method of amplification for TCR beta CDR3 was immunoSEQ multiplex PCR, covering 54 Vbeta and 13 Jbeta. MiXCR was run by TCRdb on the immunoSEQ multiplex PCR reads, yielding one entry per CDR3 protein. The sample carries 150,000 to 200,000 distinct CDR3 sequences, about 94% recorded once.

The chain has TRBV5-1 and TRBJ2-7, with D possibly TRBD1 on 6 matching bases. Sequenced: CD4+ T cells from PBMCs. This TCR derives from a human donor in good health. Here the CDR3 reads CASRITGNPTYEQYF. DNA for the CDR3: TGCGCCAGCAGAATCACAGGGAATCCCACCTACGAGCAGTACTTC.